Below are 24 T cell receptor beta chains sequenced from a single sample in a study of blood T cell repertoires in COVID-19 (dated by TCRdb to about 2020). Libraries were prepared through the immunoSEQ multiplex PCR assay. Drawn from immuneACCESS, this table holds only the in-frame rearrangements with V and J called that TCRdb kept. Clones are partly lost; checked studies trace under half to an unresolved V gene and leave the rest unexplained. The sample yields over 250,000 clones; over 75% were counted once. The top ten clonotypes cover around 0.8% of the sample. The sequenced sample was peripheral blood. All receptors come from a woman aged 30 to 39 with acute or convalescent COVID-19.

The chain has TRBV5-8 and TRBJ2-5, with 10 bases lining up with TRBD1. This CDR3 is built from 15 residues. From germline, CDR1 is SGHTS and CDR2 YDEGEE. With 5 bases clipped from V and 4 bases from J, the junction kept 8 bases outside the gene matches. This CDR3 reads CASRPGTGVSETQYF. CDR3 sequence (DNA): TGTGCCAGCAGACCCGGGACAGGGGTGTCAGAGACCCAGTACTTC. Full variable domain (missing parts from reference TRBV5-8 and TRBJ2-5): EAGVTQSPTHLIKTRGQQATLRCSPISGHTSVYWYQQALGLGLQFLLWYDEGEERNRGNFPPRFSGRQFPNYSSELNVNALELEDSALYLCASRPGTGVSETQYFGPGTRLLVL.

The rearrangement joins TRBV9 to TRBJ1-6, with TRBD1 identical over 8 bases. The CDR3 length is 16 residues. With V trimmed by 3 bases and J by 4 bases, 6 bases remained unmatched. CDR1 is SGDLS, CDR2 YYNGEE, per germline. Here the CDR3 reads CASSAGTGLYNSPLHF. The DNA for the CDR3 is TGTGCCAGCAGCGCTGGGACAGGACTTTATAATTCACCCCTCCACTTT.

The chain carries TRBV19 and TRBJ1-3; a possible D gene is TRBD1 (5 bases). The CDR3 extends over 15 amino acids. The V end was cut by 7 bases, the J end by 2 bases, with 15 bases between. Germline assignment: CDR1 LNHDA and CDR2 SQIVND (reference sequence). The CDR3 loop is CASTKTAGPGNTIYF. The CDR3 DNA follows: TGTGCCAGTACCAAAACGGCAGGGCCTGGAAACACCATATATTTT. Full variable domain (rest looked up from reference TRBV19 and TRBJ1-3): DGGITQSPKYLFRKEGQNVTLSCEQNLNHDAMYWYRQDPGQGLRLIYYSQIVNDFQKGDIAEGYSVSREKKESFPLTVTSAQKNPTAFYLCASTKTAGPGNTIYFGEGSWLTVV.

The count of this clone is one. CDR3 DNA: TGTGCCAGCAGACCCCAGGGGCCCGTCGGGGAGACCCAGTACTTC. This gives the protein CASRPQGPVGETQYF. The genes are TRBV5-5 and TRBJ2-5, with D perhaps TRBD1 (6 bases). Germline V CDR1 and CDR2: SGHKS, YYEKEE (reference sequence). The CDR3 totals 15 residues. V was cut by 5 bases and J by 5 bases, with 19 bases left in between.

The rearrangement uses TRBV6-4 and TRBJ1-5; no clear D. Germline-derived CDR1 and CDR2 are MRHNA and SNTAGT. The CDR3 is 14 residues long. Trimming cost V 4 bases and J 6 bases, with 13 bases left between them. DNA of the CDR3: TGTGCCAGCAGTGTCGGGGTTGGTCTTCAGCCCCAGCATTTT. Its translation: CASSVGVGLQPQHF.

The chain couples TRBV2 to TRBJ1-5, with a possible D match to TRBD1 (6 bases). V dropped 4 bases and J dropped 1 base, with 20 bases sitting between them. CDR1 is SNHLY, CDR2 FYNNEI, per germline. This CDR3 has 18 amino acids. This chain's CDR3 is CASSVVVFRGRSNQPQHF. As DNA, the CDR3 is TGTGCCAGCAGTGTAGTGGTTTTCAGGGGCAGGAGCAATCAGCCCCAGCATTTT.

This clone was counted once. The chain joins TRBV30 to TRBJ2-1; 11 bases are shared with TRBD2. The CDR3 covers 16 residues. With V trimmed by 1 base and J by 0 bases, 2 bases remained unmatched. The germline V gene has CDR1 GTSNPN and CDR2 SVGIG (reference sequence). CDR3 sequence: CAWSGSGGASYNEQFF. CDR3 bases: TGTGCCTGGAGTGGTAGCGGGGGGGCCTCCTACAATGAGCAGTTCTTC.

The chain links TRBV7-9 to TRBJ2-2, with 12 bases aligning to TRBD2. Germline loops: CDR1 SEHNR, CDR2 FQNEAQ (reference sequence). This CDR3 contains 16 residues. After removal of 4 bases from V and 1 base from J, the junction contained 1 base not matched to a gene. The CDR3: CASSWGLAGNTGELFF. In DNA form, the CDR3 reads TGTGCCAGCAGCTGGGGACTAGCGGGGAACACCGGGGAGCTGTTTTTT. Together with reference TRBV7-9 and TRBJ2-2, the CDR3 gives the full variable domain: DTGVSQNPRHKITKRGQNVTFRCDPISEHNRLYWYRQTLGQGPEFLTYFQNEAQLEKSRLLSDRFSAERPKGSFSTLEIQRTEQGDSAMYLCASSWGLAGNTGELFFGEGSRLTVL.

The CDR3 DNA reads TGTGCTAGTGGTTTGGTCTATCCGGAGACCAACTATGGCTACACCTTC. It translates to CASGLVYPETNYGYTF. V usage is TRBV12-5 and J usage is TRBJ1-2, with D unresolved. The CDR3 is 16 amino acids. V was clipped by 0 bases and J by 2 bases, with 13 bases between them. In germline, CDR1 is LGHNT, CDR2 FRNRAP.

The gene calls are TRBV24-1 and TRBJ1-5; 7 nucleotides line up with TRBD1. Germline loops: CDR1 KGHDR, CDR2 SFDVKD. V shed 2 bases, J shed 0 bases, and the junction held 12 bases outside the gene matches. The CDR3 loop spans 19 amino acids. CDR3 bases: TGTGCCACCAGTGATTCCGGGACAGACCAATTCGATAGCAATCAGCCCCAGCATTTT. It specifies CATSDSGTDQFDSNQPQHF.

This clone appeared a single time. This chain connects TRBV27 to TRBJ2-1; 7 bases line up with TRBD1. The CDR3 consists of 15 residues. The germline gives CDR1 MNHEY, CDR2 SMNVEV (reference sequence). V shed 8 bases and J 0 bases; nucleotides not matched to a gene: 7. The CDR3 DNA sequence: TGTGCCAGCGACGAGGGGGCCAGCTCCTACAATGAGCAGTTCTTC. Protein sequence: CASDEGASSYNEQFF.

This chain joins TRBV3-1 (or the pseudogene TRBV3-2) and TRBJ1-2; D possibly corresponds to TRBD1 (5 bases). V lost 0 bases to trimming and J lost 4 bases, with 12 bases between them. Germline CDR1 is LGHDT and CDR2 is YNNKEL (reference sequence). The CDR3 covers 15 residues. CDR3 protein: CASSQDRVGLYGYTF. In DNA, the CDR3 is TGTGCCAGCAGCCAAGACAGGGTGGGGCTCTATGGCTACACCTTC.

The table lists this clone with a count of one. The chain employs TRBV2 and TRBJ1-1; possibly TRBD1 for D (5 bases). Germline V gives CDR1 SNHLY, CDR2 FYNNEI. The V and J ends lost 3 bases and 1 base respectively, with 12 bases between them. This CDR3 has 15 amino acids. In nucleotides, the CDR3 is TGTGCCAGCAGTGATTATTTGGACAAGAACACTGAAGCTTTCTTT. Encoded protein: CASSDYLDKNTEAFF.

Regarding this clone: Additional DNA sequences in this sample encode the identical CDR3. V and J are TRBV5-1 and TRBJ2-7; the match to TRBD1 covers 7 bases. The CDR3 covers 14 residues. The V gene's germline CDR1 is SGHRS and CDR2 YFSETQ. J lost 3 bases, V lost 0 bases, and 3 bases had no gene match. The CDR3 DNA follows: TGCGCCAGCAGCTTGGGACAGGGTGGCTACGAGCAGTACTTC. It specifies CASSLGQGGYEQYF.

The rearrangement links TRBV19 to TRBJ2-2; 10 nucleotides line up with TRBD1. Germline lookup yields CDR1 LNHDA and CDR2 SQIVND (reference sequence). V lost 6 bases, J lost 6 bases, and 7 bases stayed unmatched. This CDR3 is built from 15 residues. DNA of the CDR3: TGTGCCAGTAGGACAGGGGGCTTTATTCCCGGGGAGCTGTTTTTT. This codes for CASRTGGFIPGELFF.

This chain joins TRBV9 and TRBJ2-7, with 8 bases lining up with TRBD2. V dropped 0 bases and J dropped 4; count of bases not matched to a gene: 9. The CDR3 consists of 16 residues. Per germline, CDR1 SGDLS and CDR2 YYNGEE. The CDR3 loop is CASSVGRSGELYEQYF. The DNA of the CDR3 is TGTGCCAGCAGCGTAGGTCGTAGCGGGGAGCTTTACGAGCAGTACTTC.

The chain joins TRBV2 to TRBJ2-3, with a weak D call TRBD2 (6 bases). Between the trimmed V and J ends, which lost 10 bases and 3 bases, there was a span of 17 bases. This CDR3 is built from 14 residues. Germline-derived CDR1 and CDR2 are SNHLY and FYNNEI. CDR3 coding DNA: TGTGCCACCTCTCCGGACGGGAGTACAGATACGCAGTATTTT. Protein sequence: CATSPDGSTDTQYF.

In nucleotides, the CDR3 is TGTGCCAGAAAGACTAGCGGGAGGCAAGAGACCCAGTACTTC. It encodes CARKTSGRQETQYF. The chain is built from TRBV30 and TRBJ2-5, with 13 bases lining up with TRBD2. The CDR3 covers 14 residues. The trim removed 8 bases at V and 2 bases at J, leaving 5 bases unmatched. The V gene's germline CDR1 is GTSNPN and CDR2 SVGIG (reference sequence).

The chain links TRBV29-1 to TRBJ2-7; D gene uncertain. The V gene lost 4 bases and the J gene lost 5 bases, with 12 bases spanning the gap. The CDR3 runs to 12 residues. Germline loops: CDR1 SQVTM, CDR2 ANQGSEA. The CDR3 loop is CSVASGRNEQYF. CDR3 nucleotides: TGCAGCGTTGCGTCGGGTAGGAACGAGCAGTACTTC.

V usage is TRBV7-6 and J usage is TRBJ2-2; D remains unclear. Germline V gives CDR1 SGHVS, CDR2 FNYEAQ. Trimming stripped 3 bases from V and 4 bases from J, with 9 bases between. CDR3 length equals 14 residues. DNA for the CDR3: TGTGCCAGCAGCTTTTCGGGTGGCACCGGGGAGCTGTTTTTT. Amino acids: CASSFSGGTGELFF.

This chain joins TRBV2 and TRBJ2-1; the match to TRBD1 covers 7 bases. Germline V CDR1 and CDR2: SNHLY, FYNNEI. The CDR3 contains 15 residues. The V and J ends lost 6 bases and 0 bases, in that order; junction bases with no gene match: 5. For the CDR3, the DNA is TGTGCCAGCAGGGCAGGGGGTAGCTCCTACAATGAGCAGTTCTTC. This gives the protein CASRAGGSSYNEQFF.

The rearrangement links TRBV6-2 or TRBV6-3 to TRBJ2-7, with D tentatively TRBD2 (5 bases). Trimming took off 0 bases at V and 4 bases at J, with 10 bases between the two ends. In germline, CDR1 is MNHEY, CDR2 SVGEGT. This CDR3 has 14 residues. Here the CDR3 reads CASSYSRGSYEQYF. The CDR3 DNA reads TGTGCCAGCAGTTACTCCCGTGGGAGTTACGAGCAGTACTTC.

V gene TRBV27 combines with J gene TRBJ1-5, with unresolved D. The CDR3 loop spans 15 amino acids. CDR1 and CDR2 from the germline V gene are MNHEY and SMNVEV (reference sequence). Trimming removed 2 bases at V and 0 bases at J, with 8 bases between. CDR3 DNA: TGTGCCAGCAGTTTACTGTTCCCTAGCAATCAGCCCCAGCATTTT. Translating gives CASSLLFPSNQPQHF.

The chain employs TRBV3-1 (or the pseudogene TRBV3-2) and TRBJ2-1; a weak D match, TRBD2 (7 bases). The CDR3 has 16 residues. Per the germline V gene, CDR1 is LGHDT and CDR2 is YNNKEL (reference sequence). Trimming took off 5 bases at V and 9 bases at J, with 23 bases between the two ends. Here the CDR3 reads CASSSLGGARGGEQFF. The CDR3 nucleotides read TGTGCCAGCAGCTCCCTCGGGGGAGCGAGGGGGGGTGAGCAGTTCTTC.